Listed here are 16 T cell receptor beta chains from one sample, sequenced in a study of blood T cell repertoires in COVID-19. The assay was immunoSEQ multiplex PCR, and TCRdb's table has in-frame clones only and misses some. The repertoire has some 150,000 clones, around 87% of them found once; the top ten carry about 2.5%. The sample was peripheral blood. These receptors were collected from a man over 45 with active COVID-19.

This clone has more than one count but fewer than ten. The chain joins TRBV9 to TRBJ1-6, with D possibly being TRBD1 (5 bases). V lost 0 bases and J 13 bases, leaving 14 bases between the germline ends. The CDR3 runs 14 residues. Per the germline V gene, CDR1 is SGDLS and CDR2 is YYNGEE. The CDR3, as DNA: TGTGCCAGCAGCGTAGGACAGCTCTCGGGCCCCCTCCACTTT. It is translated as CASSVGQLSGPLHF. Full variable domain (rest looked up from reference TRBV9 and TRBJ1-6): DSGVTQTPKHLITATGQRVTLRCSPRSGDLSVYWYQQSLDQGLQFLIQYYNGEERAKGNILERFSAQQFPDLHSELNLSSLELGDSALYFCASSVGQLSGPLHFGNGTRLTVT.

The DNA of the CDR3 is TGTGCCAGCAGCCAATGGTCGACAGGGGACTATGGCTACACCTTC. Amino acids: CASSQWSTGDYGYTF. This chain links TRBV3-1 (or the pseudogene TRBV3-2) with TRBJ1-2; 8 bases fit TRBD1. The CDR3 spans 15 residues. J was trimmed by 3 bases and V by 2 bases; bases with no gene match: 5. Germline CDR1 and CDR2: LGHDT and YNNKEL (reference sequence).

This chain links TRBV19 with TRBJ2-1, with 7 bases aligning to TRBD1. V shed 7 bases, J shed 5 bases, and the junction held 8 bases outside the gene matches. The CDR3 has 14 amino acids. From germline, CDR1 is LNHDA and CDR2 SQIVND (reference sequence). CDR3 sequence reads: CASKPRGLDNEQFF. The DNA for the CDR3 is TGTGCCAGTAAGCCAAGGGGGCTGGACAATGAGCAGTTCTTC.

This clone was picked up a small number of times. This chain's CDR3 is CASSLDLAGGQYF. DNA of the CDR3: TGTGCCAGCAGCTTAGACCTAGCGGGGGGACAGTATTTT. The chain links TRBV7-9 to TRBJ2-3, with TRBD2 identical over 11 bases. CDR3 size: 13 residues. The germline gives CDR1 SEHNR, CDR2 FQNEAQ (reference sequence). Trimming took 1 base from V and 12 from J; bases not matched to a gene: 3.

The chain uses TRBV29-1 and TRBJ2-3; possibly TRBD2 for D (6 bases). The germline CDR1 and CDR2 sequences are SQVTM and ANQGSEA. Trimming shortened V by 7 bases and J by 6 bases, and 14 bases separated the two germline ends. This CDR3 comprises 12 residues. The DNA for the CDR3 is TGCAGCGCCAAGACTAGGATCGATACGCAGTATTTT. The encoded protein is CSAKTRIDTQYF.

The J gene is TRBJ1-3, the V gene TRBV7-2; D possibly corresponds to TRBD1 (5 bases). The CDR3 length is 14 residues. Germline-derived CDR1 and CDR2 are SGHTA and FQGNSA. Trimming stripped 7 bases from V and 0 bases from J, with 10 bases between. CDR3 sequence reads: CASNLDSSGNTIYF. The CDR3 DNA reads TGTGCCAGCAATCTTGACAGCTCTGGAAACACCATATATTTT.

This clone was counted many times. The chain carries TRBV5-1 and TRBJ1-1; TRBD1 matches 9 bases. Germline V lookup: CDR1 SGHRS, CDR2 YFSETQ. This CDR3 spans 15 amino acids. V lost 1 base and J lost 1; bases outside the gene matches: 2. CDR3 in amino acids: CASSLTGGSNTEAFF. CDR3 coding DNA: TGCGCCAGCAGCTTGACAGGGGGCTCGAACACTGAAGCTTTCTTT.

A few counts support this clone. The J gene is TRBJ1-5, the V gene TRBV28, with 7 bases matching TRBD1. The J segment lost 4 bases and the V segment lost 6 bases, leaving 12 bases of the junction unmatched. There are 16 residues in the CDR3. Germline assignment: CDR1 MDHEN and CDR2 SYDVKM. In nucleotides, the CDR3 is TGTGCCAGCAGCACCCGGGACAAGGGGGCAAATCAGCCCCAGCATTTT. Its translation: CASSTRDKGANQPQHF. The full variable domain, with the rest looked up from reference TRBV28 and TRBJ1-5, is DVKVTQSSRYLVKRTGEKVFLECVQDMDHENMFWYRQDPGLGLRLIYFSYDVKMKEKGDIPEGYSVSREKKERFSLILESASTNQTSMYLCASSTRDKGANQPQHFGDGTRLSIL.

This chain joins TRBV7-2 and TRBJ1-3; D gene ambiguous. Trimming stripped 4 bases from V and 0 bases from J, with 4 bases between. The CDR3 spans 13 residues. The germline gives CDR1 SGHTA, CDR2 FQGNSA. CDR3 sequence reads: CASSSDSGNTIYF. The CDR3 nucleotides are TGTGCCAGCAGCTCAGACTCTGGAAACACCATATATTTT. Using reference TRBV7-2 and TRBJ1-3 for the parts outside the CDR3, the full variable domain is GAGVSQSPSNKVTEKGKDVELRCDPISGHTALYWYRQSLGQGLEFLIYFQGNSAPDKSGLPSDRFSAERTGGSVSTLTIQRTQQEDSAVYLCASSSDSGNTIYFGEGSWLTVV.

This clone appeared a few times. The chain employs TRBV18 and TRBJ1-6, with D tentatively TRBD1 (6 bases). Trimming took 3 bases from V and 10 from J, leaving 22 bases between them. In germline, CDR1 is KGHSH, CDR2 LQKENI. The CDR3 sequence is 17 residues long. CDR3 sequence: CASSPTRGGQLESPLHF. CDR3 coding DNA: TGTGCCAGCTCACCGACACGGGGGGGGCAGTTGGAATCACCCCTCCACTTT.

V and J are TRBV6-5 and TRBJ2-7, with 7 bases that match TRBD1. Trimming cost V 5 bases and J 2 bases; bases outside gene matches: 9. CDR3 length: 15 residues. CDR1 and CDR2 (germline): MNHEY, SVGAGI. CDR3 residues: CASSSNRGTTYEQYF. In nucleotides, the CDR3 is TGTGCCAGCAGTAGTAACAGGGGCACCACCTACGAGCAGTACTTC.

The chain recombines TRBV19 with TRBJ1-4; 8 bases align to TRBD1. V trimming: 7 bases; J trimming: 8 bases; junction bases outside the gene matches: 9. The CDR3 contains 14 residues. The germline V gene has CDR1 LNHDA and CDR2 SQIVND (reference sequence). Here the CDR3 reads CASTKDRVGEKLFF. Here the CDR3 DNA reads TGTGCCAGTACCAAGGACAGGGTAGGCGAAAAACTGTTTTTT.

This rearrangement joins TRBV7-2 to TRBJ2-7; D is possibly TRBD1 (6 bases). V lost 0 bases and J lost 5, with 17 bases in between. The CDR3 runs 16 residues. Germline lookup yields CDR1 SGHTA and CDR2 FQGNSA. The CDR3 DNA sequence: TGTGCCAGCAGCTTAGCGAGGGACAAATTCCTGAACGAGCAGTACTTC. It specifies CASSLARDKFLNEQYF.

The chain couples TRBV3-1 (or the pseudogene TRBV3-2) to TRBJ2-3; 13 nucleotides agree with TRBD2. Germline V gene data show CDR1 as LGHDT and CDR2 as YNNKEL (reference sequence). The trim removed 1 base at V and 5 bases at J, leaving 3 bases unmatched. The CDR3 is 16 amino acids. The chain's CDR3 is CASSQVLAGGQDTQYF. The CDR3, as DNA: TGTGCCAGCAGCCAAGTACTAGCGGGGGGGCAAGATACGCAGTATTTT.

The chain has TRBV7-2 and TRBJ2-3; D unclear. The V gene's germline CDR1 is SGHTA and CDR2 FQGNSA. With 1 base removed from V and 2 bases from J, the gap between germline ends came to 7 bases. This CDR3 is built from 14 residues. The CDR3: CASSLVVATDTQYF. The CDR3 DNA sequence: TGTGCCAGCAGCTTAGTGGTGGCCACAGATACGCAGTATTTT.

The V gene is TRBV4-1, the J gene TRBJ1-6; the D gene is possibly TRBD1 (5 bases). V lost 2 bases and J 9 bases, leaving 14 bases between the germline ends. In germline, CDR1 is MGHRA, CDR2 YSYEKL. There are 15 residues in the CDR3. The DNA of the CDR3 is TGCGCCAGCAGCCAACCTAGGAGGGGCAGTTCACCCCTCCACTTT. Its protein product is CASSQPRRGSSPLHF.